This TCR beta chain was sequenced in a study of vaccination and CD4 T cells after COVID-19. An Oncomine TCR Beta short-read assay was used to sequence the DNA from cultured CD4+ T cells. TCRdb reprocessed the PCR reads with MiXCR, giving one entry per CDR3 protein. The repertoire holds fewer than 20,000 distinct CDR3 sequences, with roughly half as singletons. Comments on this clonotype: Its specificity is unknown.

Described treatment: approximately 9-day PBMC culture with coronavirus spike peptide pools or control peptides (ViraFEST assay). V lost 3 bases to trimming and J lost 3 bases; unmatched junction nucleotides: 5. This CDR3 spans 14 amino acids. Sequencing input: CD4+ T cells from blood, cultured in vitro. This chain links TRBV12-3 or TRBV12-4 with TRBJ2-7, with TRBD2 matching 7 bases. The sequence derives from a human donor who had recovered from COVID-19. The chain's CDR3 is CASSLGGQVYEQYF. In nucleotides, the CDR3 is TGTGCCAGCAGTTTGGGAGGGCAGGTCTACGAGCAGTACTTC.